This T cell receptor (beta chain) is drawn from a study of blood T cell repertoires in COVID-19. Whole-study context: Acute and convalescent COVID-19 specimens originated in the United States, Italy and Spain. Sources were T cells, B-cell-depleted T cells, or PBMCs; the material itself was cDNA or gDNA.

Germline assignment: CDR1 SQVTM and CDR2 ANQGSEA. The V gene end was trimmed by 2 bases and the J gene end by 6 bases; junction bases not matched to a gene: 9. This CDR3 comprises 15 residues. Generated by immunoSEQ multiplex PCR, the TCRdb table keeps only in-frame clones and is missing some. The sample includes 150,000 to 200,000 clones, about 80% of them seen just once. V gene TRBV29-1 combines with J gene TRBJ2-3; TRBD1 aligns across 9 bases. The sample consisted of peripheral blood. The TCR sequence derives from a human donor with acute or convalescent COVID-19. The donor label of this sample is uncertain. The CDR3 region is CSVEWWDRVRDTQYF. The CDR3 DNA reads as TGCAGCGTTGAATGGTGGGACAGGGTAAGGGATACGCAGTATTTT.